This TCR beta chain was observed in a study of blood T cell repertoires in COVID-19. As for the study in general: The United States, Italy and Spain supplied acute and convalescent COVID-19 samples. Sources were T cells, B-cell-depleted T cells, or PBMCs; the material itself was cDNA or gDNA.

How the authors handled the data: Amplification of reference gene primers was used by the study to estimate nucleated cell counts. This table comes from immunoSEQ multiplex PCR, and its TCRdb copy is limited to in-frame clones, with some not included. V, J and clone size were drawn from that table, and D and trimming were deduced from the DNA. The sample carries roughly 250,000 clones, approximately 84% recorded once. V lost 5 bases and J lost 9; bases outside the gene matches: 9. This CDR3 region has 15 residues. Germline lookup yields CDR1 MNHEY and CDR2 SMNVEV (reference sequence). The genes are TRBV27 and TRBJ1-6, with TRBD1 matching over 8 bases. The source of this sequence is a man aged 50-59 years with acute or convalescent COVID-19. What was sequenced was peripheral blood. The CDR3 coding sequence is TGTGCCAGCAGTCTAAACCAGGGGGCGGGTTCACCCCTCCACTTT. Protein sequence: CASSLNQGAGSPLHF.